Following are 18 T cell receptor beta chains from one sample sequenced in a study of cytomegalovirus exposure and HLA in healthy donors. Use of 60 Vbeta and 13 Jbeta primers characterized the PCR. TCRdb's table, derived via immunoSEQ multiplex PCR, lists solely in-frame clones and lacks some. The profile covers fewer than 120,000 clones, with 76% appearing a single time and roughly 13% taken by the ten largest. The specimen sequenced was PBMCs. These receptors all come from a man aged 25 to 45 in good health and CMV-seropositive.

The chain recombines TRBV28 with TRBJ2-3, with a tentative D call TRBD2 (7 bases). Germline V gene lookup returns CDR1 MDHEN and CDR2 SYDVKM. V was cut by 6 bases and J by 3 bases, with 16 bases left in between. The CDR3 extends over 15 amino acids. The CDR3 region has the DNA TGTGCCAGCAGCCCTCGGGGGGCCGGGACAGATACGCAGTATTTT. It yields the protein CASSPRGAGTDTQYF.

The gene calls are TRBV29-1 and TRBJ2-5; TRBD2 matches at 7 bases. The DNA end favors TRBJ2-7, so the J call may be wrong. Germline-derived CDR1 and CDR2 are SQVTM and ANQGSEA. This CDR3 contains 13 residues. The CDR3 DNA sequence: TGCAGCGTTGAGGGGGGGAGAGCCTACGAGCAGTACTTC. This sequence encodes CSVEGGRAYEQYF.

On this clone: Other DNA sequences of this sample code for an identical CDR3. The rearrangement uses TRBV4-3 and TRBJ2-5, with TRBD2 identical over 9 bases. The CDR3 totals 17 residues. The V gene's germline CDR1 is LGHNA and CDR2 YSLEER. The V and J ends lost 0 bases and 2 bases, in that order; junction bases with no gene match: 7. The CDR3 nucleotides read TGCGCCAGCAGCCAAGATCGGGCGGGGGGGCCTCAAGAGACCCAGTACTTC. It is translated as CASSQDRAGGPQETQYF.

V is TRBV5-1 and J is TRBJ1-4; the match to TRBD1 covers 8 bases. This CDR3 region has 13 residues. Germline loops: CDR1 SGHRS, CDR2 YFSETQ. Germline trimming cut 7 bases from V and 8 bases from J; bases unmatched to any gene: 7. The CDR3 nucleotides read TGCGCCAGCCGAGGACAGGGCGGAGAAAAACTGTTTTTT. Translated: CASRGQGGEKLFF.

This rearrangement joins TRBV18 to TRBJ2-7, with 8 nucleotides matching TRBD2. The CDR3 contains 14 residues. Germline CDR1 and CDR2: KGHSH and LQKENI. The V segment lost 4 bases and the J segment 3 bases; nucleotides outside the gene matches: 5. The CDR3 DNA is TGTGCCAGCTCACTGCGCGGGGGGAACTACGAGCAGTACTTC. Its protein is CASSLRGGNYEQYF. Supplemented by reference TRBV18 and TRBJ2-7, the full variable domain reads NAGVMQNPRHLVRRRGQEARLRCSPMKGHSHVYWYRQLPEEGLKFMVYLQKENIIDESGMPKERFSAEFPKEGPSILRIQQVVRGDSAAYFCASSLRGGNYEQYFGPGTRLTVT.

This clone came up a few times. The gene calls are TRBV7-6 and TRBJ1-1; 9 bases line up with TRBD1. The CDR3 has 18 residues. Germline assignment: CDR1 SGHVS and CDR2 FNYEAQ. Trimming removed 7 bases from V and 5 bases from J; junction bases left unmatched: 20. The DNA of the CDR3 is TGTGCCAGCACCCCCACCCCAGGACAGGGGTTGGGAGGGACTGAAGCTTTCTTT. Residues: CASTPTPGQGLGGTEAFF. Complete variable domain (other parts from reference TRBV7-6 and TRBJ1-1): GAGVSQSPRYKVTKRGQDVALRCDPISGHVSLYWYRQALGQGPEFLTYFNYEAQQDKSGLPNDRFSAERPEGSISTLTIQRTEQRDSAMYRCASTPTPGQGLGGTEAFFGQGTRLTVV.

The rearrangement uses TRBV9 and TRBJ2-1; D gene unclear. CDR1 SGDLS and CDR2 YYNGEE come from the germline V gene. The CDR3 has 13 amino acids. V shed 0 bases and J shed 4 bases, with 5 bases lying between them. The CDR3 protein is CASSVDWYNEQFF. CDR3 DNA sequence: TGTGCCAGCAGCGTAGACTGGTACAATGAGCAGTTCTTC.

This chain links TRBV6-1 with TRBJ1-1, with 8 bases aligning to TRBD1. Germline V gene lookup returns CDR1 MNHNS and CDR2 SASEGT. CDR3 size: 13 residues. J lost 4 bases, V lost 7 bases, and 5 bases had no gene match. In DNA form, the CDR3 reads TGTGCCAGCAAAGACAGGGGAGGCACTGAAGCTTTCTTT. This encodes CASKDRGGTEAFF.

A single count supports this clone. This chain connects TRBV2 to TRBJ2-3; 7 nucleotides agree with TRBD2. The trim removed 2 bases at V and 2 bases at J, leaving 4 bases unmatched. CDR1 is SNHLY and CDR2 is FYNNEI in the germline V gene. The CDR3 has 15 amino acids. This CDR3 reads CASSEREGYTDTQYF. The CDR3 DNA reads as TGTGCCAGCAGTGAAAGGGAGGGGTACACAGATACGCAGTATTTT.

The chain recombines TRBV30 with TRBJ2-3; no clear D. The CDR3 length is 13 residues. The ends were cut back, 1 base at V and 7 bases at J, with 12 bases in the middle. From germline, CDR1 is GTSNPN and CDR2 SVGIG (reference sequence). CDR3 sequence reads: CAWSGTVRNTQYF. The CDR3 bases are TGTGCCTGGAGTGGAACTGTGCGGAATACGCAGTATTTT.

The chain has TRBV4-1 and TRBJ2-7, with 8 bases matching TRBD2. Germline assignment: CDR1 MGHRA and CDR2 YSYEKL. V was pared by 4 bases and J by 3 bases, with 5 bases of the junction left unmatched. This CDR3 has 14 residues. The CDR3 DNA is TGCGCCAGCAGCCTCCGGGGGGGGGACTACGAGCAGTACTTC. It is translated as CASSLRGGDYEQYF.

J is TRBJ1-4 and V is TRBV7-9, with D tentatively TRBD1 (5 bases). Germline CDR1 SEHNR, CDR2 FQNEAQ (reference sequence). The CDR3 length is 13 residues. V dropped 8 bases and J dropped 3 bases, with 10 bases sitting between them. CDR3 loop: CASAGVANEKLFF. CDR3 DNA sequence: TGTGCCAGCGCGGGGGTAGCTAATGAAAAACTGTTTTTT.

In its sample, this clone was seen a few times. The gene calls are TRBV11-3 and TRBJ2-3; no clear D gene. In germline, CDR1 is SGHNT, CDR2 YENEEA. V lost 8 bases to trimming and J lost 0 bases, with 12 bases between them. The CDR3 covers 14 residues. The CDR3 DNA follows: TGTGCCAGCTCGCAGGCCTCTAGCACAGATACGCAGTATTTT. Translation: CASSQASSTDTQYF.

Only a few counts were recorded for this clone. This chain uses TRBV5-1 with TRBJ1-4, with a tentative D call TRBD1 (5 bases). V lost 4 bases and J lost 0, with 13 bases in between. Per germline, CDR1 SGHRS and CDR2 YFSETQ. The CDR3 has 16 residues. The DNA for the CDR3 is TGCGCCAGCAGCGCGGGACGGAGCACAACTAATGAAAAACTGTTTTTT. Protein product: CASSAGRSTTNEKLFF. Filled out from reference TRBV5-1 and TRBJ1-4, the complete variable domain reads KAGVTQTPRYLIKTRGQQVTLSCSPISGHRSVSWYQQTPGQGLQFLFEYFSETQRNKGNFPGRFSGRQFSNSRSEMNVSTLELGDSALYLCASSAGRSTTNEKLFFGSGTQLSVL.

This sequence joins TRBV18 and TRBJ2-5; 9 positions agree with TRBD1. The CDR3 totals 13 residues. Looked up from germline, CDR1 is KGHSH and CDR2 is LQKENI. Trimming removed 3 bases from V and 4 bases from J; junction bases left unmatched: 0. CDR3 sequence: CASSPGQGETQYF. The CDR3 DNA reads TGTGCCAGCTCACCGGGACAGGGAGAGACCCAGTACTTC.

J is TRBJ2-1 and V is TRBV10-3; TRBD2 matches at 7 bases. Germline V gene sequence: CDR1 ENHRY, CDR2 SYGVKD. V dropped 3 bases and J dropped 7; count of bases not matched to a gene: 3. This CDR3 is 13 amino acids long. CDR3 DNA: TGTGCCATCAGTGACAGGGAGGGTAATGAGCAGTTCTTC. It specifies CAISDREGNEQFF.

The V gene is TRBV7-6, the J gene TRBJ2-7; 8 positions agree with TRBD2. The V gene end was trimmed by 5 bases and the J gene end by 5 bases; junction bases not matched to a gene: 5. The germline gives CDR1 SGHVS, CDR2 FNYEAQ. This CDR3 is built from 13 residues. The CDR3 DNA is TGTGCCAGCAGCATCGGGGGGGCCGACGAGCAGTACTTC. Translated, it gives CASSIGGADEQYF.

This chain uses TRBV6-6 with TRBJ1-4; possibly TRBD1 for D (5 bases). The CDR3 has 14 residues. V was trimmed by 6 bases and J by 3 bases, leaving 11 bases between them. Germline loops: CDR1 MNHNY, CDR2 SVGAGI (reference sequence). The CDR3 DNA follows: TGTGCCAGCAGCCTCGGGGGATCTAATGAAAAACTGTTTTTT. Translation: CASSLGGSNEKLFF.